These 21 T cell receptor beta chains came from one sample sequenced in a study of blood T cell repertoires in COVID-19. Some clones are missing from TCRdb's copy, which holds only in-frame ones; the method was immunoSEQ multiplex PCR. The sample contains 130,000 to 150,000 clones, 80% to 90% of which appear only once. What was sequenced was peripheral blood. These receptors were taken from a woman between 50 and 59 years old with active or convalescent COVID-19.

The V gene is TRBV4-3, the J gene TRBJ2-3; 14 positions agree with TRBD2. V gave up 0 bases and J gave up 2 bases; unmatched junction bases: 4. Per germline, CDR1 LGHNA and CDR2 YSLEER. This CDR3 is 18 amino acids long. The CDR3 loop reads CASSQDRLAGGPTDTQYF. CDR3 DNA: TGCGCCAGCAGCCAAGACAGACTAGCGGGGGGGCCCACAGATACGCAGTATTTT.

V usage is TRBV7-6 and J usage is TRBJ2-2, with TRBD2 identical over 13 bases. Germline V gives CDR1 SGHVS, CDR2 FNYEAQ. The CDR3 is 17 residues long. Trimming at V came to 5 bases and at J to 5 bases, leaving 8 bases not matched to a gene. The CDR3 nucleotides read TGTGCCAGCAGCCCCACAAGACTAGCGGGGGGTACCGGGGAGCTGTTTTTT. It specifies CASSPTRLAGGTGELFF.

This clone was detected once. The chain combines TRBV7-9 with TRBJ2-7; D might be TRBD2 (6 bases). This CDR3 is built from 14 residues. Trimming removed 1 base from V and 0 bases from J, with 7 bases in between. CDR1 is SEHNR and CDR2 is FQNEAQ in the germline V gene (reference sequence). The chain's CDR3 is CASSLGRGSYEQYF. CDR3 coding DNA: TGTGCCAGCAGCTTAGGGAGGGGCTCCTACGAGCAGTACTTC.

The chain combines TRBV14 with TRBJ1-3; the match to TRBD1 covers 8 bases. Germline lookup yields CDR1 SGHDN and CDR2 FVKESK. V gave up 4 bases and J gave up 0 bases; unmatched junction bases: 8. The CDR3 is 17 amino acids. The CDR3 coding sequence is TGTGCCAGCAGCCCCCGGACAGGGCGCTTCTCTGGAAACACCATATATTTT. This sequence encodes CASSPRTGRFSGNTIYF. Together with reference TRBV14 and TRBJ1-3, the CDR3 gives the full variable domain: EAGVTQFPSHSVIEKGQTVTLRCDPISGHDNLYWYRRVMGKEIKFLLHFVKESKQDESGMPNNRFLAERTGGTYSTLKVQPAELEDSGVYFCASSPRTGRFSGNTIYFGEGSWLTVV.

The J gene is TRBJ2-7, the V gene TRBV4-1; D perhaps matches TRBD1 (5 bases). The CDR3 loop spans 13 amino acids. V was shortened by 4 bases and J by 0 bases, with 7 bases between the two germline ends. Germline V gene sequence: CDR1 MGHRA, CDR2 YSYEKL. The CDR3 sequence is CASSRGASYEQYF. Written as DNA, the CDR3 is TGCGCCAGCAGCCGTGGGGCCTCCTACGAGCAGTACTTC.

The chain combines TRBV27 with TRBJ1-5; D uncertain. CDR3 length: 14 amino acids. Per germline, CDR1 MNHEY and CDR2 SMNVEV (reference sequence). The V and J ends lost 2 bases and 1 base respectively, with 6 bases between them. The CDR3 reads CASSLQQSNQPQHF. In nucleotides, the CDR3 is TGTGCCAGCAGTTTACAACAGAGCAATCAGCCCCAGCATTTT.

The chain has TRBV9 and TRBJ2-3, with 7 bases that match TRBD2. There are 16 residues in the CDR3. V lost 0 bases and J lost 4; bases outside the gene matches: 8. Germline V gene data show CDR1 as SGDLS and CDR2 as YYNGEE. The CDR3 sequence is CASSVEVGGKADTQYF. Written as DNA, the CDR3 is TGTGCCAGCAGCGTAGAGGTGGGAGGGAAGGCAGATACGCAGTATTTT.

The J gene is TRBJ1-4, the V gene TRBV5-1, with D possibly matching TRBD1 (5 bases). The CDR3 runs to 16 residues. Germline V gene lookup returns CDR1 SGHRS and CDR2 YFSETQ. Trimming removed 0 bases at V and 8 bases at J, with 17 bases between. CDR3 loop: CASSLGQGPSFEKLFF. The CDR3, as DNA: TGCGCCAGCAGCTTGGGTCAGGGTCCTTCGTTCGAAAAACTGTTTTTT.

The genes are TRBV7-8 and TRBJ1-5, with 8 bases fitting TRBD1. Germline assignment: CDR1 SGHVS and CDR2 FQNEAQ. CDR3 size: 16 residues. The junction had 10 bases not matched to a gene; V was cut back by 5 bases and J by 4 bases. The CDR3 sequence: CASSPEGTGSNQPQHF. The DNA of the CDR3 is TGTGCCAGCAGCCCCGAGGGGACAGGATCTAATCAGCCCCAGCATTTT. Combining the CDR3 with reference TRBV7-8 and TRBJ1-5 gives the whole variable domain GAGVSQSPRYKVAKRGQDVALRCDPISGHVSLFWYQQALGQGPEFLTYFQNEAQLDKSGLPSDRFFAERPEGSVSTLKIQRTQQEDSAVYLCASSPEGTGSNQPQHFGDGTRLSIL.

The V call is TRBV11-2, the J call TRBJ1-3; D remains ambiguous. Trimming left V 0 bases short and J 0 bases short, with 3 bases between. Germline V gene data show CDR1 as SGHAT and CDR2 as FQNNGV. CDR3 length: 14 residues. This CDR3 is CASSLDISGNTIYF. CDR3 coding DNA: TGTGCCAGCAGCTTAGACATCTCTGGAAACACCATATATTTT.

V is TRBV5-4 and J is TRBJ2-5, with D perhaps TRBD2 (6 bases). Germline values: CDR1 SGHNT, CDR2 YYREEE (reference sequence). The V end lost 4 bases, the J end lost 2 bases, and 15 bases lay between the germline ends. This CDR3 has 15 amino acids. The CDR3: CASSLGTHAQETQYF. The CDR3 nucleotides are TGTGCCAGCAGCCTGGGGACTCACGCGCAAGAGACCCAGTACTTC.

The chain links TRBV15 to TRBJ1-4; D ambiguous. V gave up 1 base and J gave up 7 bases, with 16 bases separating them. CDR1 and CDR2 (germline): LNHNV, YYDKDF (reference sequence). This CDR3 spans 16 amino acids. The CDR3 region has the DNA TGTGCCACCAGCAGAGGTTTACCTGCTGGAGCTGAAAAACTGTTTTTT. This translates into CATSRGLPAGAEKLFF.

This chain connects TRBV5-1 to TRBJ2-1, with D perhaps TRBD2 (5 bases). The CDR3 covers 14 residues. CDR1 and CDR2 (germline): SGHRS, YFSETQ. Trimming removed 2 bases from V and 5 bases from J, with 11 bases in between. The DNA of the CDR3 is TGCGCCAGCAGCTTTCGAGGGAAGGACAATGAGCAGTTCTTC. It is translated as CASSFRGKDNEQFF.

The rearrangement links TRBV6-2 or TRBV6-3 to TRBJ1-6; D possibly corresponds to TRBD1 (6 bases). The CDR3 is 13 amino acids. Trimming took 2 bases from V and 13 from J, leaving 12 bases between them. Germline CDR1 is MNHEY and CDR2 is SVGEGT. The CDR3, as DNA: TGTGCCAGCAGTTACCGAGGGGGGGTTCCCCTCCACTTT. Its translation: CASSYRGGVPLHF.

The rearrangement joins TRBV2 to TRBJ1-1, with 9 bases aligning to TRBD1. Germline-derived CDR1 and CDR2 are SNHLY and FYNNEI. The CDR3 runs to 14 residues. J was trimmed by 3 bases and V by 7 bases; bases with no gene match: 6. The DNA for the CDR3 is TGTGCCAGCATTAAACAGGGGGCCTACACTGAAGCTTTCTTT. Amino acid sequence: CASIKQGAYTEAFF.

Here the CDR3 reads CASSYYRDTGEYF. CDR3 bases: TGTGCCAGCAGTTACTACCGGGACACCGGAGAGTACTTC. The chain employs TRBV6-7 and TRBJ2-7; tentatively, D is TRBD1 (6 bases). TRBV6-7 qualifies as an ORF whose function is uncertain. Deletions cut 1 base from V and 11 bases from J, with 15 bases between. CDR3 length: 13 amino acids.

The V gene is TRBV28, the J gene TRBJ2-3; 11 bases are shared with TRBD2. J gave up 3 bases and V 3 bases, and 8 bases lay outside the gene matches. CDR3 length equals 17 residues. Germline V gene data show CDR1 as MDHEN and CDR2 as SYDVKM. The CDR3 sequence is CASSFLAGGGATDTQYF. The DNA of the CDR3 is TGTGCCAGCAGTTTTCTAGCGGGAGGTGGTGCGACAGATACGCAGTATTTT.

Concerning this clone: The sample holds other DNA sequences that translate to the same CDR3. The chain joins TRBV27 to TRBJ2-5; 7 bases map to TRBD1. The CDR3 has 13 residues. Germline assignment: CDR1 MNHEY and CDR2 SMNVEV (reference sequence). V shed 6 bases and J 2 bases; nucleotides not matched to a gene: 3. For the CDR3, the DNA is TGTGCCAGCAGCCTGGGACAGCAAGAGACCCAGTACTTC. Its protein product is CASSLGQQETQYF.

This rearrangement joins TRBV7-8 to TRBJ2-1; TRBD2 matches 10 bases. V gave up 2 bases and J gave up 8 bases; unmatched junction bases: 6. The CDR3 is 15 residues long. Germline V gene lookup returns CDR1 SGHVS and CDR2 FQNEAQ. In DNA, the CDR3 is TGTGCCAGCAGCTTACTACTAGCGGGGTCGGATGAGCAGTTCTTC. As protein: CASSLLLAGSDEQFF. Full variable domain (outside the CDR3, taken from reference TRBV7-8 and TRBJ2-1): GAGVSQSPRYKVAKRGQDVALRCDPISGHVSLFWYQQALGQGPEFLTYFQNEAQLDKSGLPSDRFFAERPEGSVSTLKIQRTQQEDSAVYLCASSLLLAGSDEQFFGPGTRLTVL.

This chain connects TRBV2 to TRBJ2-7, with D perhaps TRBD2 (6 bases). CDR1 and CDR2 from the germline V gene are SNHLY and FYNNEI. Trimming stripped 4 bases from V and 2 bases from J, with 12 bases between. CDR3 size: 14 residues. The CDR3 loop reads CASSAHGGAYEQYF. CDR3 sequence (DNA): TGTGCCAGCAGTGCCCACGGCGGGGCCTACGAGCAGTACTTC.

The CDR3 DNA sequence: TGTGCCAGCAGCTTAGCCTCCGACAGGCCCTTCCCCTACGAGCAGTACTTC. This translates into CASSLASDRPFPYEQYF. The chain links TRBV7-2 to TRBJ2-7; possibly TRBD1 for D (6 bases). V shed 0 bases and J shed 2 bases, with 17 bases lying between them. This CDR3 region has 17 residues. The germline CDR1 and CDR2 sequences are SGHTA and FQGNSA.